This T cell receptor (beta chain) was sequenced in a study of T cells in Graves' hyperthyroidism and ophthalmopathy. Study-level results: Among clonotypes expanded in thyroid above 0.001, most were also found in blood. The model anticipated ophthalmopathy a median around six months pre-onset.

The CDR3 extends over 14 amino acids. With V trimmed by 4 bases and J by 7 bases, 10 bases remained unmatched. The V gene's germline CDR1 is SGHNT and CDR2 YYREEE (reference sequence). This clonotype was observed a handful of times. Its antigen is not identified. RNA transcripts gave rise to amplified TCR beta CDR3 regions. TCR CDR3 underwent first-round RT-PCR with the HTBI primer set. TCRdb redid the calling of the multiplex PCR reads with MiXCR, one entry per CDR3 protein. The sample carries about 680,000 distinct CDR3 sequences, about 35% recorded once. Patients aged 18 to 65 had newly diagnosed hyperthyroidism that had lasted under 2 months. Clinical symptoms, serum thyroxine, TRAb, thyroid ultrasound and orbital computed tomography informed diagnoses.

The chain uses TRBV5-4 and TRBJ1-1; 7 nucleotides match TRBD1. Source material: blood. This TCR was sampled from a woman between 40 and 55 years old with Graves' hyperthyroidism. CDR3 protein: CASSGQAENFEAFF. The CDR3, as DNA: TGTGCCAGCAGCGGACAGGCGGAAAACTTTGAAGCTTTCTTT.